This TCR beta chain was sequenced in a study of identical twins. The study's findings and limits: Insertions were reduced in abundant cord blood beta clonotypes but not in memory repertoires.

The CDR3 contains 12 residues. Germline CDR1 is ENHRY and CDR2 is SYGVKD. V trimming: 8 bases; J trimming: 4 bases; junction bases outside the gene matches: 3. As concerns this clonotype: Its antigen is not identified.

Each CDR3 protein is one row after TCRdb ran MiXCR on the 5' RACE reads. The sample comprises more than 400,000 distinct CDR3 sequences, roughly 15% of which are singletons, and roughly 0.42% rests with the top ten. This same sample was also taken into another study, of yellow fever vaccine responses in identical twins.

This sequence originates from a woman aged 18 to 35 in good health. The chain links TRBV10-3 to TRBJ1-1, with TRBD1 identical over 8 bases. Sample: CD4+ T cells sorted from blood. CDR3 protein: CAIGQGATEAFF. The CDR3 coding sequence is TGTGCCATCGGGCAGGGGGCCACTGAAGCTTTCTTT.